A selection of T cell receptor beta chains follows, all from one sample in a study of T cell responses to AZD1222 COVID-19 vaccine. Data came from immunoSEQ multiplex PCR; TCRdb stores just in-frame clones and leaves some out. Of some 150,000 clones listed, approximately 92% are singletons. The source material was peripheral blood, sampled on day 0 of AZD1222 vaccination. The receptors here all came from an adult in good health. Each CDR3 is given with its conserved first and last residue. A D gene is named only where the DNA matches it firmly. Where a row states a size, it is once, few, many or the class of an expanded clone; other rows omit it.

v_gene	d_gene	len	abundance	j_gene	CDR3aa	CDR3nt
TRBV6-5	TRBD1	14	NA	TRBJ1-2	CASSGGQGDYGYTF	TGTGCCAGCAGCGGCGGCCAGGGGGACTATGGCTACACCTTC
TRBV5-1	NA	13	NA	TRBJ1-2	CARRAGGDYGYTF	TGCGCCCGCCGGGCCGGGGGGGACTATGGCTACACCTTC
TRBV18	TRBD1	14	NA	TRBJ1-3	CASSTTGTGNTIYF	TGTGCCAGCTCGACGACAGGGACGGGAAACACCATATATTTT
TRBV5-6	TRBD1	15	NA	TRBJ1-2	CASSAMDRAYYGYTF	TGTGCCAGCAGCGCGATGGACAGGGCGTATTATGGCTACACCTTC
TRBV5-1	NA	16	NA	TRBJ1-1	CASSLWEAFGGTEAFF	TGCGCCAGCAGCTTGTGGGAAGCCTTCGGTGGCACTGAAGCTTTCTTT
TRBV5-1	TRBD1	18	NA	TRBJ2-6	CASSPRTGGRSGANVLTF	TGCGCCAGCAGCCCGAGGACAGGGGGCCGCTCTGGGGCCAACGTCCTGACTTTC
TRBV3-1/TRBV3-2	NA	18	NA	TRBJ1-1	CASSQGYRATWVFTEAFF	TGTGCCAGCAGCCAAGGATACAGGGCTACGTGGGTGTTCACTGAAGCTTTCTTT
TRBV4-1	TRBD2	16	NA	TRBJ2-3	CASSQDAAGGRDTQYF	TGCGCCAGCAGCCAAGATGCCGCGGGAGGGCGGGATACGCAGTATTTT
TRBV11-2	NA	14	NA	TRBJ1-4	CASSLAGGQEKLFF	TGTGCCAGCAGCTTAGCTGGGGGCCAGGAAAAACTGTTTTTT
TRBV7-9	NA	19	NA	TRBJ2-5	CASSVTDHSSREAEETQYF	TGTGCCAGCAGCGTTACAGACCACAGCTCCAGGGAGGCGGAAGAGACCCAGTACTTC
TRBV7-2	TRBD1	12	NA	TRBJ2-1	CASSPWDSEQFF	TGTGCCAGCAGCCCCTGGGACAGCGAGCAGTTCTTC
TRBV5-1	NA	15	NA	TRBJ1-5	CASSLIDSSNQPQHF	TGCGCCAGCAGCTTGATCGACAGCTCCAATCAGCCCCAGCATTTT
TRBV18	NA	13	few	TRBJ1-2	CASSPGGSAGYTF	TGTGCCAGCTCACCGGGGGGCTCGGCTGGCTACACCTTC
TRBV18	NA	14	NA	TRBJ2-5	CASSPGKAQETQYF	TGTGCCAGCTCACCAGGAAAAGCCCAAGAGACCCAGTACTTC
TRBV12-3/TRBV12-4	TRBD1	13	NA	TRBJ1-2	CASSLVTGYGYTF	TGTGCCAGCAGTTTAGTGACAGGGTATGGCTACACCTTC
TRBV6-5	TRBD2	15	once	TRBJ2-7	CASSRHSGRSYEQYF	TGTGCCTCCTCCCGCCATAGCGGGAGGTCTTACGAGCAGTACTTC
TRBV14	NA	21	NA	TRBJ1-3	CASSQLARARFSQWTGNTIYF	TGTGCCAGCAGCCAACTAGCGCGCGCCCGTTTCTCCCAATGGACCGGAAACACCATATATTTT
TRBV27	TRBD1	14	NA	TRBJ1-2	CASSAQGGGKGYTF	TGTGCCAGCAGTGCCCAGGGGGGCGGAAAAGGCTACACCTTC
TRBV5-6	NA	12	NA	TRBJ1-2	CASSFQGNGYTF	TGTGCCAGCAGCTTTCAAGGGAATGGCTACACCTTC
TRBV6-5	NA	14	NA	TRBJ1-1	CASSTGTTNTEAFF	TGTGCCAGCAGTACCGGGACAACGAACACTGAAGCTTTCTTT
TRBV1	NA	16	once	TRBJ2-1	CTSSPRTSGGYNEQFF	TGCACCAGCAGCCCGCGGACTAGCGGGGGATACAATGAGCAGTTCTTC
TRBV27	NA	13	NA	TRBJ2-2	CASSLWGDGELFF	TGTGCCAGCAGTTTATGGGGGGACGGGGAGCTGTTTTTT
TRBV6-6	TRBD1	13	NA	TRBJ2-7	CASRATGGGEQYF	TGTGCCAGCAGAGCCACAGGGGGAGGCGAGCAGTACTTC
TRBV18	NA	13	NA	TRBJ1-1	CASSPLEGSEAFF	TGTGCCAGCTCACCACTTGAGGGATCTGAAGCTTTCTTT
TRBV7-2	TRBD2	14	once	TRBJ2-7	CASSESGNTYEQYF	TGTGCCAGCAGCGAGAGCGGGAACACCTACGAGCAGTACTTC
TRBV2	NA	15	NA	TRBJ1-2	CASSIGAGDYYGYTF	TGTGCCAGCAGTATCGGGGCCGGGGATTACTATGGCTACACCTTC
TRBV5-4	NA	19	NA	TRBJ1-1	CASSWTGTKEYFMNTEAFF	TGTGCCAGCAGCTGGACCGGGACAAAGGAGTACTTTATGAACACTGAAGCTTTCTTT
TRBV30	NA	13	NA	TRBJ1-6	CAWSAGENSPLHF	TGTGCCTGGAGTGCAGGGGAGAATTCACCCCTCCACTTT
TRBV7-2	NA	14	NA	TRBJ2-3	CASSWDPLTDTQYF	TGTGCCAGCAGCTGGGACCCGCTCACAGATACGCAGTATTTT
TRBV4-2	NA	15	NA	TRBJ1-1	CASSAQDRPNTEAFF	TGTGCCAGCAGCGCACAGGATCGACCGAACACTGAAGCTTTCTTT
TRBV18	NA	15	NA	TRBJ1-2	CASSPGGQSNYGYTF	TGTGCCAGCTCACCCGGCGGACAGTCTAACTATGGCTACACCTTC
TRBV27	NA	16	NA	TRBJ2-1	CASSLFGGGTHDEQFF	TGTGCCAGCAGTTTATTTGGGGGTGGTACACACGATGAGCAGTTCTTC
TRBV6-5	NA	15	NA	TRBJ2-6	CASSYSGTGANVLTF	TGTGCCAGCAGTTACTCAGGGACTGGGGCCAACGTCCTGACTTTC
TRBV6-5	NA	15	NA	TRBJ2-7	CASSWLASGVYEQYF	TGTGCCAGCAGCTGGCTAGCTTCTGGTGTTTACGAGCAGTACTTC
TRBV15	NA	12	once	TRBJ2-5	CATSRALETQYF	TGTGCCACCAGCAGAGCTTTGGAGACCCAGTACTTC
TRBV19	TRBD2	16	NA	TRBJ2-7	CASSSPSGRVYNEQYF	TGTGCCAGTAGTTCCCCAAGCGGGAGGGTTTACAACGAGCAGTACTTC
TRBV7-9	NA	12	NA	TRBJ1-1	CASNPGPGGAFF	TGTGCCAGCAACCCGGGCCCTGGGGGAGCTTTCTTT
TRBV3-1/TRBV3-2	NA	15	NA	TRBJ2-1	CASSQGFVPYNEQFF	TGTGCCAGCAGCCAGGGCTTCGTCCCATACAATGAGCAGTTCTTC
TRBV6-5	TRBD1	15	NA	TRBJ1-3	CASSLGQGAGNTIYF	TGTGCCAGCAGTTTGGGGCAGGGGGCGGGAAACACCATATATTTT
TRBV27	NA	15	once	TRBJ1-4	CASSLGYRVGEKLFF	TGTGCCAGCAGTTTGGGGTACAGGGTCGGGGAAAAACTGTTTTTT
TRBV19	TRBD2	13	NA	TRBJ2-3	CAGAYSGTDTQYF	TGTGCCGGGGCGTATAGCGGGACAGATACGCAGTATTTT
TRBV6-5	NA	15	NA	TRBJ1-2	CASSYSRDRSYGYTF	TGTGCCAGCAGTTACTCGCGGGACCGCTCCTATGGCTACACCTTC
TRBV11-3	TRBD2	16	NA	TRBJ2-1	CASSQFSGKRGNEQFF	TGTGCCAGCAGCCAATTTAGCGGGAAACGAGGCAATGAGCAGTTCTTC
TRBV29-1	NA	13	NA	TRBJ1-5	CSVVLNSNQPQHF	TGCAGCGTGGTCCTGAATAGCAATCAGCCCCAGCATTTT
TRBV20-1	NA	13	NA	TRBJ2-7	CSASRSGLWEQYF	TGCAGTGCTAGTAGGTCGGGGTTGTGGGAGCAGTACTTC
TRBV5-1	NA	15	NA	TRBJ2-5	CASSFLGAGAETQYF	TGCGCCAGCAGCTTCTTGGGGGCGGGCGCGGAGACCCAGTACTTC
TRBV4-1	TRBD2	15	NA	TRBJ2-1	CASSRAGVSYNEQFF	TGCGCCAGCAGCCGAGCGGGAGTCTCCTACAATGAGCAGTTCTTC
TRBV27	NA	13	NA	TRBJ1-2	CASSSGQLYGYTF	TGTGCCAGCAGCAGCGGACAGCTATATGGCTACACCTTC
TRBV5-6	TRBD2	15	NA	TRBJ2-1	CASSLGGRDYNEQFF	TGTGCCAGCAGCTTGGGCGGGAGGGACTACAATGAGCAGTTCTTC
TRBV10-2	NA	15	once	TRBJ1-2	CASSEARQVQYGYTF	TGCGCCAGCAGTGAGGCAAGACAAGTACAATATGGCTACACCTTC
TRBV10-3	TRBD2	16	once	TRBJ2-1	CAISAGGGAGADEQFF	TGTGCCATCAGTGCCGGGGGTGGAGCGGGAGCAGATGAGCAGTTCTTC
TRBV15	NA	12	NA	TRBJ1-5	CATSSPDQPQHF	TGTGCCACCAGCTCCCCGGATCAGCCCCAGCATTTT
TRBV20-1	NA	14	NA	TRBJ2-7	CSASPGTLSYEQYF	TGCAGTGCTAGTCCCGGGACACTCTCCTACGAGCAGTACTTC
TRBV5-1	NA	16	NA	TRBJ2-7	CASSLGIGQVPYEQYF	TGCGCCAGCAGCTTGGGTATCGGGCAGGTGCCGTACGAGCAGTACTTC
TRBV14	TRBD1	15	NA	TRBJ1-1	CASSPAPGGNTEAFF	TGTGCCAGCAGCCCTGCCCCAGGGGGGAACACTGAAGCTTTCTTT